This TCR beta chain was recorded in a study of long-term antiretroviral therapy in people with HIV. As concerns this clone: No antigen is known for it.

Whole-study findings and limits: Clones that expanded before ART (that is, prior to treatment) dominated the repertoire at all time points.

Germline assignment: CDR1 SGHRS and CDR2 YFSETQ. Trimming removed 3 bases from V and 5 bases from J; junction bases left unmatched: 7. CDR3 size: 15 residues. Sequencing relied on immunoSEQ assay v3.0, run at survey level. Using immunoSEQ multiplex PCR, the repertoire was profiled, and TCRdb retains in-frame clones only, with some absent. The top ten hold approximately 1.4% of the sample, which has 16,000 or so clones, around 95% seen once. The clonotype comes from a man in his thirties or forties with HIV. The sequencing used unsorted PBMCs, collected approximately 11 years after starting antiretroviral therapy. The chain uses TRBV5-1 and TRBJ2-3; 9 bases align to TRBD1. The CDR3 reads CASSSDRGKRDTQYF. CDR3 in DNA: TGCGCCAGCAGCTCGGACAGGGGAAAGCGAGATACGCAGTATTTT.